The 5 T cell receptor beta chains reported below all come from one sample, sequenced in a study of CD8 T cells in ankylosing spondylitis. TCRdb redid the calling of the 5' RACE reads with MiXCR, one entry per CDR3 protein. The repertoire consists of some 300,000 distinct CDR3 sequences, with about 20% occurring once and the leading ten covering about 3.7%. What was sequenced was blood, either unsorted or a sorted T cell fraction (not recorded which). These receptors came from a female donor with ankylosing spondylitis or in good health (not recorded which).

The chain joins TRBV6-2 or TRBV6-3 to TRBJ2-6; D remains ambiguous. The V end was cut by 5 bases, the J end by 4 bases, with 18 bases between. The CDR3 has 17 amino acids. The germline gives CDR1 MNHEY, CDR2 SVGEGT. CDR3 nucleotides: TGTGCCAGCAGTGTTGGACGGGCCTTCTCGGGGGCCAACGTCCTGACTTTC. It specifies CASSVGRAFSGANVLTF.

This clonotype was recorded at least ten times. The chain has TRBV3-1 and TRBJ2-7; D gene uncertain. CDR3 size: 14 residues. Between the trimmed V and J ends, which lost 4 bases and 6 bases, there was a span of 16 bases. The germline CDR1 and CDR2 sequences are LGHDT and YNNKEL (reference sequence). The CDR3 DNA reads TGTGCCAGCAGCCTGACGACGGGTACAAGCGAGCAGTACTTC. Protein sequence: CASSLTTGTSEQYF.

This clonotype has at least ten counts. The chain employs TRBV7-9 and TRBJ2-1; a possible D gene is TRBD2 (5 bases). With 4 bases removed from V and 6 bases from J, the gap between germline ends came to 16 bases. Looked up from germline, CDR1 is SEHNR and CDR2 is FQNEAQ (reference sequence). The CDR3 loop spans 15 amino acids. This CDR3 reads CASSSPVDGINEQFF. CDR3 nucleotides: TGTGCCAGCAGCTCGCCGGTGGACGGGATCAATGAGCAGTTCTTC.

This clonotype was observed a handful of times. The chain couples TRBV10-3 to TRBJ2-2; D is perhaps TRBD2 (6 bases). The ends were cut back, 10 bases at V and 2 bases at J, with 17 bases in the middle. This CDR3 has 15 amino acids. The V gene's germline CDR1 is ENHRY and CDR2 SYGVKD. CDR3: CATCPGTANTGELFF. The CDR3 DNA follows: TGTGCCACATGTCCCGGGACTGCTAACACCGGGGAGCTGTTTTTT.

This sequence joins TRBV28 and TRBJ2-2; D might be TRBD1 or TRBD2, each matching 5 bases. Germline V CDR1 and CDR2: MDHEN, SYDVKM. This CDR3 region has 12 residues. V dropped 6 bases and J dropped 4 bases, with 6 bases sitting between them. The CDR3 region has the DNA TGTGCCAGCAGGGGGACCACCGGGGAGCTGTTTTTT. Translating gives CASRGTTGELFF.